The clone carrying this TCR beta chain was seen only a few times. As yet, its antigen is unknown. These data are taken from a study of vaccination effects on CD4 cells after COVID-19. The V gene lost 0 bases and the J gene lost 2 bases, with 13 bases spanning the gap. Germline-derived CDR1 and CDR2 are MDHEN and SYDVKM. This CDR3 is built from 16 residues. The assay was immunoSEQ multiplex PCR, and TCRdb's table has in-frame clones only and misses some. The data contain roughly 63,000 clones, around four fifths of them seen just once; the ten biggest clones take up about 2.1%. Expansion with viral peptide pools was applied to antigen-specific CD4+ T cells by the ViraFEST assay prior to sequencing. Culture lasted 10 days before CD4+ T cell isolation. Either the BNT162b2 or mRNA-1273 vaccine was given to participants in two doses.

This sequence was found in a human donor who received a COVID-19 vaccine. The rearrangement links TRBV28 to TRBJ1-2, with D perhaps matching TRBD1 (6 bases). The sequencing used CD4+ T cells from PBMCs cultured with HCoV-OC43 spike peptides, collected after COVID-19 vaccination. Specified subset: HCoV-OC43 spike overlapping peptide pool stimulation. CDR3 protein: CASSLWQQGRNYGYTF. For the CDR3, the DNA is TGTGCCAGCAGTTTATGGCAACAGGGACGGAACTATGGCTACACCTTC.